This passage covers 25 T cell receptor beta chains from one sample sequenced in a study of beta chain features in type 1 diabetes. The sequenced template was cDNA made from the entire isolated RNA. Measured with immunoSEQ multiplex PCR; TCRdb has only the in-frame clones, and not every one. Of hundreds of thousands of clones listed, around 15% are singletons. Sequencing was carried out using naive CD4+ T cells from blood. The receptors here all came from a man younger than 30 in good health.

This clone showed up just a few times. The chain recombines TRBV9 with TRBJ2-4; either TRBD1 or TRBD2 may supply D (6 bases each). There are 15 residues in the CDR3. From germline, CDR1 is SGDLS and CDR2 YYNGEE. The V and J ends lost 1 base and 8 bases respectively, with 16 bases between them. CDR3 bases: TGTGCCAGCAGCGTATCGGGGACGGAGGGGGACATTCAGTACTTC. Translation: CASSVSGTEGDIQYF.

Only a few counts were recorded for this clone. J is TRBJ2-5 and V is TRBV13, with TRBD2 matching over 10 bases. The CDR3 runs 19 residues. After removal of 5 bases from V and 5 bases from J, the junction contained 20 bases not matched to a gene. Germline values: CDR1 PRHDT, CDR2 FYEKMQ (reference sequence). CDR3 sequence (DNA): TGTGCCAGCAGCCCACAGGGTATGCTAGCGGGAGTGACCAAGGAGACCCAGTACTTC. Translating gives CASSPQGMLAGVTKETQYF. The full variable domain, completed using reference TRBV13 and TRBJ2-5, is AAGVIQSPRHLIKEKRETATLKCYPIPRHDTVYWYQQGPGQDPQFLISFYEKMQSDKGSIPDRFSAQQFSDYHSELNMSSLELGDSALYFCASSPQGMLAGVTKETQYFGPGTRLLVL.

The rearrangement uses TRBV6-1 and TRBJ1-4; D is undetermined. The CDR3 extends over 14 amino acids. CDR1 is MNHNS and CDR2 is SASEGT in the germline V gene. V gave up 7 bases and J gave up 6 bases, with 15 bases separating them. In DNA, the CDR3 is TGTGCCAGCATGATGGACCGGGTGGATGAAAAACTGTTTTTT. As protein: CASMMDRVDEKLFF.

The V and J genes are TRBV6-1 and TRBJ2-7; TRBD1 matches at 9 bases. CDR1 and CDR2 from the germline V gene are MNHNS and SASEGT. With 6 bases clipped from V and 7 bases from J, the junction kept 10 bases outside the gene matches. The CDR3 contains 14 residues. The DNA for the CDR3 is TGTGCCAGCAGGACAGGGGGAGGGCCTGTTGAGCAGTACTTC. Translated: CASRTGGGPVEQYF.

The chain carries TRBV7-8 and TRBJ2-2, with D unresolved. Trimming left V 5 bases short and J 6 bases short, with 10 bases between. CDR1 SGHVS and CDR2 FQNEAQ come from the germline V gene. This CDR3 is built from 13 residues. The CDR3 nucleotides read TGTGCCAGCAGCGCCCTGGGCCCCGGGGAGCTGTTTTTT. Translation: CASSALGPGELFF.

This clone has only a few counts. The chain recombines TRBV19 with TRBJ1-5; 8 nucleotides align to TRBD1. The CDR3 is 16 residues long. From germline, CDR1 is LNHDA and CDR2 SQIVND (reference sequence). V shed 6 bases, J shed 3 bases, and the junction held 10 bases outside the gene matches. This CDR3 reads CASSKRGQAYNQPQHF. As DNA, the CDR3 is TGTGCCAGTAGCAAGAGGGGACAGGCCTACAATCAGCCCCAGCATTTT.

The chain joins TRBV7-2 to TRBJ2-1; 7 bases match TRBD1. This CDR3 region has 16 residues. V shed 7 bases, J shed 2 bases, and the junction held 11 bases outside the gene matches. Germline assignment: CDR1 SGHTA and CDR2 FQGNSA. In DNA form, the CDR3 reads TGTGCCAGCAACCGCCCCACAGGGGTCGCCTACAATGAGCAGTTCTTC. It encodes CASNRPTGVAYNEQFF. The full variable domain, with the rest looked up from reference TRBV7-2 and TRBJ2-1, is GAGVSQSPSNKVTEKGKDVELRCDPISGHTALYWYRQSLGQGLEFLIYFQGNSAPDKSGLPSDRFSAERTGGSVSTLTIQRTQQEDSAVYLCASNRPTGVAYNEQFFGPGTRLTVL.

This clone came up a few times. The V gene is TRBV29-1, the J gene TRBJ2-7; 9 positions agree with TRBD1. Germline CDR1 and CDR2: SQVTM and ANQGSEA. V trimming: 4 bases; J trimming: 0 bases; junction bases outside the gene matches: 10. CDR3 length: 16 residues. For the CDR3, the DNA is TGCAGCGTTGCACCCCCCGGGACAGGGAGCTCCTACGAGCAGTACTTC. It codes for CSVAPPGTGSSYEQYF.

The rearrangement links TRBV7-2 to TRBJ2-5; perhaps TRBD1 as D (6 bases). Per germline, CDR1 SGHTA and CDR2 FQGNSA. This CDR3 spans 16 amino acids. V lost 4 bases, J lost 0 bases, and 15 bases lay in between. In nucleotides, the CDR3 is TGTGCCAGCAGCTCACAGACAGGCAGCTACCAAGAGACCCAGTACTTC. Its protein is CASSSQTGSYQETQYF.

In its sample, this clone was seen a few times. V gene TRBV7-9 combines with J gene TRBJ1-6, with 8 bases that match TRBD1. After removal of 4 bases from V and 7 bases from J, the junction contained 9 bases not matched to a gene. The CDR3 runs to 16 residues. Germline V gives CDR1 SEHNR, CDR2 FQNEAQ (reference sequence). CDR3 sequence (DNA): TGTGCCAGCAGCTCGTCGGACAGGGCTTGGAATTCACCCCTCCACTTT. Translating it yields CASSSSDRAWNSPLHF.

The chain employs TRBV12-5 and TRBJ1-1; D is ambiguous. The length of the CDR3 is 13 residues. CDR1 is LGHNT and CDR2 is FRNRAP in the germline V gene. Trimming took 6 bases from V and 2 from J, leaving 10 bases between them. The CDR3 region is CASGPETNTEAFF. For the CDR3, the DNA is TGTGCTAGTGGGCCGGAGACAAACACTGAAGCTTTCTTT.

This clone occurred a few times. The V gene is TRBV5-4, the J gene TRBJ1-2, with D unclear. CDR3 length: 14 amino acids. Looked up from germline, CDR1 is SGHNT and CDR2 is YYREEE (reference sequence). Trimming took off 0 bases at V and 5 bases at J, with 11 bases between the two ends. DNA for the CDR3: TGTGCCAGCAGCTTGGAGGCCAGGAGTTATGGCTACACCTTC. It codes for CASSLEARSYGYTF.

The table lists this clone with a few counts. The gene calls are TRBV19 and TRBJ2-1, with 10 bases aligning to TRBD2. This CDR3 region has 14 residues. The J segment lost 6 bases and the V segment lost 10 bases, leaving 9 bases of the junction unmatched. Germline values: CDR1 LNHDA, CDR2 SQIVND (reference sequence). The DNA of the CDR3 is TGTGCCACAGATAGCGGGAGGAACGGCAATGAGCAGTTCTTC. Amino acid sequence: CATDSGRNGNEQFF.

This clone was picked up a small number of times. CDR3 sequence (DNA): TGTGCCAGCAGCTTAGGACGGCAGTACAATGAGCAGTTCTTC. Amino acid sequence: CASSLGRQYNEQFF. This chain links TRBV7-9 with TRBJ2-1; D gene unclear. There are 14 residues in the CDR3. CDR1 and CDR2 from the germline V gene are SEHNR and FQNEAQ (reference sequence). Trimming left V 1 base short and J 4 bases short, with 8 bases between.

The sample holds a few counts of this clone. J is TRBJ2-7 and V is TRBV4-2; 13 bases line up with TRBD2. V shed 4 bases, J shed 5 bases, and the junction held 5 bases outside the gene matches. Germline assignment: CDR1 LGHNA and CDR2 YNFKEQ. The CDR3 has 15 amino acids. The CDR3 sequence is CASSPQTSGRDEQYF. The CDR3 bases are TGTGCCAGCAGCCCTCAAACTAGCGGGAGGGACGAGCAGTACTTC.

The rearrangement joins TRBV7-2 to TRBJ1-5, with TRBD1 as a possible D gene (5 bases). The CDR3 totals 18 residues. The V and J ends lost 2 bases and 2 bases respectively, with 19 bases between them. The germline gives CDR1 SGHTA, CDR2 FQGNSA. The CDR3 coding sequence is TGTGCCAGCAGCTTAAGGGGATCTCTCACGATCGGCAATCAGCCCCAGCATTTT. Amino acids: CASSLRGSLTIGNQPQHF.

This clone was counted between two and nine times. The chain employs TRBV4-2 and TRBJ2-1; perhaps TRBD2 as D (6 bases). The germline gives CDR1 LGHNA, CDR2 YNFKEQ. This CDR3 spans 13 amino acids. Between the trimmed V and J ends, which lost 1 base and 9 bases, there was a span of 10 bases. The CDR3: CASSQGGEVEQFF. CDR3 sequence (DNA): TGTGCCAGCAGCCAAGGGGGGGAGGTTGAGCAGTTCTTC.

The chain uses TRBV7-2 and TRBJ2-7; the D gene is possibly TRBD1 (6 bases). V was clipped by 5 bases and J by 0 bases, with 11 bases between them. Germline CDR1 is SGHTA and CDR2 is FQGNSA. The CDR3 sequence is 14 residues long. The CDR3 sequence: CASSLGTFSYEQYF. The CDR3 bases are TGTGCCAGCAGCCTTGGGACATTCTCCTACGAGCAGTACTTC.

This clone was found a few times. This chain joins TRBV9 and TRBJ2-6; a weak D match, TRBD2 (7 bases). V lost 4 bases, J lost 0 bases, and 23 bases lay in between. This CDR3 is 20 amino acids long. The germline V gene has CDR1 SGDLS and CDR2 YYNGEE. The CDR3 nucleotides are TGTGCCAGCAGCTCCCTATTAAGGGGGGGCCTTAGCTCTGGGGCCAACGTCCTGACTTTC. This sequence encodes CASSSLLRGGLSSGANVLTF.

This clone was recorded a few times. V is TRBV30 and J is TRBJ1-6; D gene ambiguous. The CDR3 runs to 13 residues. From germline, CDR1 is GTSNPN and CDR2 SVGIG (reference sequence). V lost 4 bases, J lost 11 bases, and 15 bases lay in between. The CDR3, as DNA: TGTGCCTGGAAGGCCCGAGGTTATCCACCCCTCCACTTT. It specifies CAWKARGYPPLHF.

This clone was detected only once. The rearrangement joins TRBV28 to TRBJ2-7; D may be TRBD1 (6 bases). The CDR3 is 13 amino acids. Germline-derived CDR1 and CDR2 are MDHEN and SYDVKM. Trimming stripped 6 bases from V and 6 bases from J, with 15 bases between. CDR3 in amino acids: CASRLSRDTEQYF. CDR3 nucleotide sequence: TGTGCCAGCAGGCTATCCCGGGACACCGAGCAGTACTTC. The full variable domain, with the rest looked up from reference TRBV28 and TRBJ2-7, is DVKVTQSSRYLVKRTGEKVFLECVQDMDHENMFWYRQDPGLGLRLIYFSYDVKMKEKGDIPEGYSVSREKKERFSLILESASTNQTSMYLCASRLSRDTEQYFGPGTRLTVT.

CDR3 DNA: TGTGCCAGCAGCAACCGGGACAGGGGCTTCCAAGAGACCCAGTACTTC. Translation gives CASSNRDRGFQETQYF. The V call is TRBV9, the J call TRBJ2-5; TRBD1 matches 10 bases. Germline V gene sequence: CDR1 SGDLS, CDR2 YYNGEE. The J segment lost 1 base and the V segment lost 4 bases, leaving 7 bases of the junction unmatched. The CDR3 has 16 residues.

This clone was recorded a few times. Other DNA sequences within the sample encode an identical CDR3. In DNA form, the CDR3 reads TGCGCCAGCAGCCAAGTTACAGATACGCAGTATTTT. Translating gives CASSQVTDTQYF. The chain recombines TRBV4-1 with TRBJ2-3; no definite D call. The germline V gene encodes CDR1 MGHRA and CDR2 YSYEKL. V was cut by 1 base and J by 3 bases, with 2 bases left in between. The length of the CDR3 is 12 residues.

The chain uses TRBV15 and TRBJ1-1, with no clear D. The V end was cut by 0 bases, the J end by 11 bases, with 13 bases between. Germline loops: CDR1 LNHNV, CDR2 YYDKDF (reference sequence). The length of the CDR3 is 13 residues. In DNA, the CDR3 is TGTGCCACCAGCAGAGATCGAAGAATGGAGGCTTTCTTT. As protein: CATSRDRRMEAFF.

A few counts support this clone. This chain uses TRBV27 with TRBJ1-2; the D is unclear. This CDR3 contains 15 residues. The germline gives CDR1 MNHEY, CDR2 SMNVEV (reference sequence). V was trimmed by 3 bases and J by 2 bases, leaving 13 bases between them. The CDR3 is CASSLLGSPNYGYTF. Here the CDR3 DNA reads TGTGCCAGCAGTTTGTTGGGCAGTCCAAACTATGGCTACACCTTC.